Sequencing of this T cell receptor beta chain was carried out in a study of cytomegalovirus exposure and HLA in healthy donors. The V end was cut by 3 bases, the J end by 5 bases, with 10 bases between. The CDR3 length is 13 residues. The germline V gene encodes CDR1 GTSNPN and CDR2 SVGIG (reference sequence). Profiling relied on immunoSEQ multiplex PCR, and the TCRdb table lists in-frame clones only, not all of them. The repertoire has approximately 170,000 clones, 85% of them found once; the top ten carry roughly 15%. What was sequenced was PBMCs. The V gene is TRBV30, the J gene TRBJ1-4, with TRBD1 as a possible D gene (6 bases). The clonotype was recovered from a man aged 18 to 35 in good health and CMV-seropositive. Written as DNA, the CDR3 is TGTGCCTGGAGCAACAGGGAAAATGAAAAACTGTTTTTT. Its translation: CAWSNRENEKLFF. Using reference TRBV30 and TRBJ1-4 for the parts outside the CDR3, the full variable domain is SQTIHQWPATLVQPVGSPLSLECTVEGTSNPNLYWYRQAAGRGLQLLFYSVGIGQISSEVPQNLSASRPQDRQFILSSKKLLLSDSGFYLCAWSNRENEKLFFGSGTQLSVL.